These T cell receptor beta chains were read from a single sample in a study of blood T cell repertoires in COVID-19. Only in-frame clones appear in the TCRdb table, and some are missing; sequencing was by immunoSEQ multiplex PCR. Of around 200,000 clones listed, around 89% were seen once; the top ten hold 0.5% to 0.75%. The sample consisted of peripheral blood. These receptors were taken from a man aged 50 or older with acute or convalescent COVID-19. The CDR3 runs from the conserved cysteine through the conserved F or W.

j_call v_call cdr3_aa
TRBJ2-5 TRBV3-1/TRBV3-2 CASSQEGAGKQETQYF
TRBJ1-2 TRBV28 CASSFGAENYGYTF
TRBJ2-2 TRBV25-1 CASSEYLDSPTGELFF
TRBJ2-2 TRBV6-6 CASRTSGGTGELFF
TRBJ2-4 TRBV24-1 CATSDTTGAGDIQYF
TRBJ2-3 TRBV7-9 CASSQVPSGAIKRGQYF
TRBJ2-2 TRBV27 CASSSRIPTSHRGQGRTGELFF
TRBJ2-7 TRBV11-2 CASTVGRTGVAPSVF
TRBJ1-4 TRBV19 CASSLPGNEKLFF
TRBJ2-1 TRBV19 CASSPEGATYNEQFF
TRBJ2-2 TRBV11-2 CASSLQTNTGELFF
TRBJ2-7 TRBV27 CASSFRQSIYEQYF
TRBJ2-3 TRBV2 CASRGPWTRTSGSTDTQYF
TRBJ2-1 TRBV3-1/TRBV3-2 CASSQQGKDEQFF
TRBJ1-3 TRBV2 CASSVISRASGNTIYF
TRBJ2-1 TRBV6-2/TRBV6-3 CASSYSRGYNEQFF
TRBJ1-5 TRBV6-2/TRBV6-3 CASSQTQGLGNQPQHF
TRBJ1-5 TRBV19 CASSPGGGRFGNQPQHF
TRBJ2-5 TRBV7-2 CASSWGGGAGETQYF
TRBJ2-2 TRBV5-1 CASSLGHTNTGELFF
TRBJ2-3 TRBV5-4 CASSSGLADYKAHTDTQYF
TRBJ2-5 TRBV11-3 CASSSRTGKETQYF
TRBJ2-7 TRBV5-1 CASSLVDSGGEQYF
TRBJ2-7 TRBV14 CASSQGGGREQYF
TRBJ2-1 TRBV12-5 CASGMDSGRLYNEQFF
TRBJ1-2 TRBV11-2 CASRKGGQGGSYGYTF
TRBJ2-7 TRBV18 CASSPGLAGAGEQYF
TRBJ1-5 TRBV27 CASSLQGAEQPQHF
TRBJ2-2 TRBV7-8 CASSRDRPNTGELFF
TRBJ1-3 TRBV21-1 CASSKGRTGEWGGNTIYF
TRBJ2-3 TRBV6-5 CASSSPGGTDTQYF
TRBJ1-6 TRBV21-1 CASSTEASPLHF
TRBJ1-6 TRBV3-1/TRBV3-2 CASSLDTFYNSPLHF
TRBJ2-3 TRBV6-5 CASRNRVLPDTQYF
TRBJ2-1 TRBV12-5 CASGLTSGVTNSYNEQFF
TRBJ2-1 TRBV18 CASSPTGGTTYNEQFF
TRBJ2-3 TRBV28 CAGSSPGTSDTDTQYF
TRBJ1-4 TRBV6-5 CASSPRFATNEKLFF
TRBJ2-7 TRBV7-8 CASSLKFVLAGVTYEQYF
TRBJ1-1 TRBV9 CASSVIGGLAAEAFF
TRBJ2-7 TRBV5-8 CASRQRGYEQYF
TRBJ2-2 TRBV6-2/TRBV6-3 CASSDPHRANTGELFF
TRBJ1-2 TRBV5-1 CASSVATGREDGYTF
TRBJ1-2 TRBV13 CASSPGRDYGYTF
TRBJ2-3 TRBV19 CASSNGLADTDTQYF
TRBJ2-3 TRBV7-2 CASSLQQPSTDTQYF
TRBJ2-3 TRBV7-9 CASSPGGISTDTQYF
TRBJ2-5 TRBV4-1 CASSKGTGEETQYF
TRBJ1-3 TRBV10-3 CAISPRTGSGNTIYF
TRBJ2-3 TRBV5-1 CASSSGTPPWYF
TRBJ2-2 TRBV7-9 CASSSESGGAIGFTGELFF